Sequencing of this TCR beta chain was carried out in a study of OX40 agonist ivuxolimab in advanced cancers. Study results and caveats: Clonal expansion by week 6 occurred in CD4+ and CD8+ blood T cells (at 0.1 to 3.0 mg/kg).

This clone was seen a few times. The antigen is not known. Profiling relied on immunoSEQ multiplex PCR, and the TCRdb table lists in-frame clones only, not all of them. The table has roughly 38,000 clones, 80% to 95% seen once. The CDR3 loop spans 15 amino acids. Trimming took off 5 bases at V and 0 bases at J, with 10 bases between the two ends. The germline V gene has CDR1 SEHNR and CDR2 FQNEAQ (reference sequence). The sample consisted of CD4+ or CD8+ T cells sorted from blood, taken in a trial of the OX40 agonist ivuxolimab. The rearrangement joins TRBV7-9 to TRBJ2-2; D call uncertain. This TCR came from an adult with an advanced solid tumor such as melanoma, head and neck, liver or kidney cancer. The CDR3 is CASSPVAANTGELFF. CDR3 sequence (DNA): TGTGCCAGCAGCCCCGTGGCTGCGAACACCGGGGAGCTGTTTTTT.